These 28 T cell receptor beta chains were all obtained from the same sample, sequenced in a study of tumor-infiltrating lymphocytes in primary liver carcinoma. A primer in the constant region served to generate TCR beta cDNA from 450 to 600 ng of total RNA. Libraries for TCR beta were built through three nested multiplex PCR rounds, which together made up a slightly modified ARM-PCR procedure. The first two PCR rounds used TRBV1-TRBV30 forward primers with a C-beta reverse primer, roughly 11 cycles each. TCRdb ran MiXCR on the multiplex PCR reads and lists one entry per CDR3 protein. The sample records approximately 74,000 distinct CDR3 sequences, about 64% being singletons. Total RNA and DNA came together from approximately 22-30 mg of bulk tissue without cell sorting. The material sequenced was liver tumor tissue from sampling region 4. As to subset: tumor region T4, right-lateral pole. These receptor sequences come from an older woman with primary liver carcinoma and hepatitis B virus infection.

Remarks on this clonotype: Compared with germline, one end of the junction differs, possibly owing to a read error. This chain joins TRBV7-9 and TRBJ2-6, with a possible D match to TRBD1 (5 bases). The CDR3 totals 15 residues. The germline gives CDR1 SEHNR, CDR2 FQNEAQ (reference sequence). Here the CDR3 reads CASSLHGLGANILTF. In DNA, the CDR3 is TGTGCCAGCAGCTTACATGGGCTTGGGGCCAACATCCTGACTTTC. Full variable domain (outside the CDR3, taken from reference TRBV7-9 and TRBJ2-6): DTGVSQNPRHKITKRGQNVTFRCDPISEHNRLYWYRQTLGQGPEFLTYFQNEAQLEKSRLLSDRFSAERPKGSFSTLEIQRTEQGDSAMYLCASSLHGLGANILTFGAGSRLTVL.

CDR3 coding DNA: TGTGCCAGCAGAACGGACGCTACCGGGGAGCTGTTTTTT. It encodes CASRTDATGELFF. This rearrangement joins TRBV2 to TRBJ2-2, with D unresolved. The V end lost 6 bases, the J end lost 5 bases, and 10 bases lay between the germline ends. The CDR3 length is 13 residues. CDR1 and CDR2 (germline): SNHLY, FYNNEI.

About this clonotype itself: This may arise from a read error, as a much more abundant clone is one base away. Here the CDR3 DNA reads TGTGTCAGCAGTTACTCGGCAGGGGCGGACGAGCAGTACTTC. This codes for CVSSYSAGADEQYF. V usage is TRBV6-6 and J usage is TRBJ2-7, with D perhaps TRBD1 (6 bases). Germline V gene lookup returns CDR1 MNHNY and CDR2 SVGAGI (reference sequence). The CDR3 covers 14 residues.

Comment on this clonotype: The germline gene is not matched at one end of the junction; a read error may be the cause. V usage is TRBV28 and J usage is TRBJ2-1, with 8 bases identical to TRBD2. There are 15 residues in the CDR3. Germline V gives CDR1 MDHEN, CDR2 SYDVKM. The CDR3 here is CTSGTSGSPYNEQFF. The CDR3 region has the DNA TGTACCAGCGGGACTAGTGGGAGCCCCTACAATGAGCAGTTCTTC. Based on the CDR3 plus reference TRBV28 and TRBJ2-1, the full variable domain is DVKVTQSSRYLVKRTGEKVFLECVQDMDHENMFWYRQDPGLGLRLIYFSYDVKMKEKGDIPEGYSVSREKKERFSLILESASTNQTSMYLCTSGTSGSPYNEQFFGPGTRLTVL.

Of note for this clonotype: The missing conserved phenylalanine or tryptophan at the end of this CDR3 makes a read error likely. V usage is TRBV12-3 or TRBV12-4 and J usage is TRBJ2-3; TRBD2 matches at 9 bases. The CDR3 covers 16 residues. CDR3 sequence reads: CANSLGAGGGTDTQYL. CDR3 in DNA: TGTGCCAACAGTTTGGGAGCGGGAGGTGGCACAGATACGCAGTATTTG.

Turning to this clonotype: An end of the junction differs from the germline gene, which may be a read error. The CDR3 reads CAGSEAVTDTQYF. The CDR3 bases are TGTGCCGGCAGTGAAGCAGTCACAGATACGCAGTATTTT. This rearrangement joins TRBV6-4 to TRBJ2-3, with no clear D. Looked up from germline, CDR1 is MRHNA and CDR2 is SNTAGT. The CDR3 loop spans 13 amino acids.

The table lists this clonotype with a few counts. This chain links TRBV28 with TRBJ1-2, with D perhaps matching TRBD1 (6 bases). With 4 bases removed from V and 1 base from J, the gap between germline ends came to 16 bases. CDR1 is MDHEN, CDR2 SYDVKM, per germline. The CDR3 is 16 amino acids. The CDR3 sequence: CASSSPGERGNYGYTF. CDR3 DNA: TGTGCCAGCAGTTCTCCAGGGGAGCGGGGTAACTATGGCTACACCTTC.

This chain joins TRBV6-5 and TRBJ2-7, with D possibly matching TRBD1 (6 bases). V was trimmed by 8 bases and J by 0 bases, leaving 14 bases between them. The CDR3 consists of 14 residues. Germline loops: CDR1 MNHEY, CDR2 SVGAGI. The CDR3: CASGLQGDSYEQYF. CDR3 sequence (DNA): TGTGCCAGCGGTTTACAGGGAGACTCCTACGAGCAGTACTTC.

Concerning this clonotype itself: An end of the junction differs from the germline gene, which may be a read error. The rearrangement uses TRBV2 and TRBJ2-1; no firm D call. Germline V gene data show CDR1 as SNHLY and CDR2 as FYNNEI. CDR3 length equals 11 residues. CDR3 protein: CASSESVTTRF. CDR3 coding DNA: TGTGCCAGCAGTGAGTCTGTAACTACTCGTTTC.

This clonotype came up a few times. The chain employs TRBV28 and TRBJ1-2, with D hard to call. V shed 3 bases and J shed 3 bases, with 5 bases lying between them. Germline V gives CDR1 MDHEN, CDR2 SYDVKM. This CDR3 is built from 12 residues. The DNA of the CDR3 is TGTGCCAGCAGTTTTTCAGACTATGGCTACACCTTC. Residues: CASSFSDYGYTF.

Points on this clonotype: The missing conserved phenylalanine or tryptophan at the end of this CDR3 makes a read error likely. This chain connects TRBV29-1 to TRBJ2-1; D not resolved. CDR3 size: 13 residues. Between the trimmed V and J ends, which lost 4 bases and 6 bases, there was a span of 13 bases. CDR1 is SQVTM and CDR2 is ANQGSEA in the germline V gene. The CDR3 protein is CSVGSGRRNEQFL. CDR3 DNA sequence: TGCAGCGTTGGGTCCGGACGTCGCAATGAGCAGTTCTTG.

To note about this clonotype: The junction does not match germline at one end; this may be a read error. The V gene is TRBV11-2, the J gene TRBJ2-5; 10 bases fit TRBD2. CDR1 SGHAT and CDR2 FQNNGV come from the germline V gene. This CDR3 spans 14 amino acids. CDR3: CASSWTSGQETQRF. The CDR3 nucleotides are TGTGCCAGCAGCTGGACTAGCGGCCAAGAGACCCAGCGCTTC.

A single count supports this clonotype. One base away lies a much larger clone, so this may be a sequencing read error. The chain recombines TRBV28 with TRBJ1-2; no clear D gene. The CDR3 spans 11 residues. Germline CDR1 and CDR2: MDHEN and SYDVKM. Trimming stripped 10 bases from V and 8 bases from J, with 14 bases between. This CDR3 reads CAIDPEEGYTF. Here the CDR3 DNA reads TGTGCCATCGACCCAGAGGAAGGCTACACCTTC.

The table lists this clonotype with many counts. The rearrangement uses TRBV29-1 and TRBJ2-6, with 7 positions matching TRBD1. This CDR3 is 16 amino acids long. Germline loops: CDR1 SQVTM, CDR2 ANQGSEA. Trimming took 8 bases from V and 0 from J; bases not matched to a gene: 10. For the CDR3, the DNA is TGCAGCACTCAGTCAGGGGGTCCCTCTGGGGCCAACGTCCTGACTTTC. The encoded protein is CSTQSGGPSGANVLTF. Full variable domain (rest looked up from reference TRBV29-1 and TRBJ2-6): SAVISQKPSRDICQRGTSLTIQCQVDSQVTMMFWYRQQPGQSLTLIATANQGSEATYESGFVIDKFPISRPNLTFSTLTVSNMSPEDSSIYLCSTQSGGPSGANVLTFGAGSRLTVL.

This rearrangement joins TRBV12-3 or TRBV12-4 to TRBJ2-3; the match to TRBD1 covers 8 bases. This CDR3 has 15 residues. The J segment lost 4 bases and the V segment lost 6 bases, leaving 9 bases of the junction unmatched. Here the CDR3 reads CASSRAGGEPDTQYF. The CDR3 DNA is TGTGCCAGCAGCAGGGCAGGGGGCGAACCAGATACGCAGTATTTT.

The rearrangement uses TRBV11-2 and TRBJ2-1; D may be TRBD2 (6 bases). Between the trimmed V and J ends, which lost 7 bases and 16 bases, there was a span of 35 bases. The CDR3 has 17 amino acids. Germline V gene lookup returns CDR1 SGHAT and CDR2 FQNNGV. The CDR3: CASNFIGGQGGYNVQFF. In nucleotides, the CDR3 is TGTGCCAGCAACTTTATCGGAGGGCAGGGAGGCTACAATGTGCAATTCTTC.

Comment on this clonotype: An end of the junction does not agree with germline; a read error may underlie this. The J gene is TRBJ2-1, the V gene TRBV11-2; maybe TRBD2 (5 bases). The CDR3 spans 15 residues. Germline V gives CDR1 SGHAT, CDR2 FQNNGV. The CDR3 coding sequence is TGTACCAGCGGCTTACCGGGATTATGGGACAATGAGCAGTTCTTC. Protein: CTSGLPGLWDNEQFF.

V gene TRBV20-1 combines with J gene TRBJ2-3, with D tentatively TRBD2 (5 bases). The V end lost 1 base, the J end lost 5 bases, and 10 bases lay between the germline ends. Germline V gene sequence: CDR1 DFQATT, CDR2 SNEGSKA (reference sequence). The length of the CDR3 is 13 residues. DNA for the CDR3: TGCAGTGCTAGAGTCGGACTTCGAGATACGCAGTATTTT. It is translated as CSARVGLRDTQYF.

V usage is TRBV6-6 and J usage is TRBJ1-4; tentative D call: TRBD1 (5 bases). Germline lookup yields CDR1 MNHNY and CDR2 SVGAGI (reference sequence). This CDR3 region has 13 residues. CDR3 loop: CVNSYKETEELFF. The CDR3 coding sequence is TGTGTCAACAGTTACAAGGAGACAGAGGAACTGTTTTTT.

The J gene is TRBJ2-5, the V gene TRBV7-8; 10 bases line up with TRBD2. V dropped 5 bases and J dropped 3; count of bases not matched to a gene: 24. Germline assignment: CDR1 SGHVS and CDR2 FQNEAQ. This CDR3 is 21 amino acids long. The CDR3 protein is CASSPYRTLAGARNTKETQYF. The CDR3, as DNA: TGTGCCAGCAGCCCCTACCGGACTCTAGCGGGAGCGAGGAATACAAAAGAGACCCAGTACTTC.

The CDR3 DNA reads as TGCAACTCTCCTCGGCAAGGGAACAATCAGCCCCAGCATTTT. This gives the protein CNSPRQGNNQPQHF. This rearrangement joins TRBV29-1 to TRBJ1-5; no clear D gene. The germline CDR1 and CDR2 sequences are SQVTM and ANQGSEA. The CDR3 is 14 residues long.

On this clonotype itself: Since no conserved phenylalanine or tryptophan closes the CDR3, a read error is the likely cause. The rearrangement links TRBV29-1 to TRBJ2-1, with D perhaps TRBD2 (6 bases). Germline CDR1 is SQVTM and CDR2 is ANQGSEA. The CDR3 is made up of 14 amino acids. V was clipped by 7 bases and J by 8 bases, with 21 bases between them. The CDR3 reads CSAQPGLSRDEQFL. The CDR3 DNA reads TGCAGCGCTCAGCCGGGACTTAGCCGCGATGAGCAGTTCTTA.

As to this clonotype: Germline is not matched at one junction end, which may reflect a read error. This rearrangement joins TRBV28 to TRBJ2-1, with a possible D match to TRBD2 (5 bases). The CDR3 consists of 18 residues. CDR1 is MDHEN and CDR2 is SYDVKM in the germline V gene. CDR3 nucleotide sequence: TGTGGCAGCAGTTTTTCCTCTTGGCTAGGGAGCTCCTACAATGAGCAGTTCTTC. This translates into CGSSFSSWLGSSYNEQFF.

Concerning this clonotype: The final CDR3 position lacks the conserved phenylalanine or tryptophan, pointing to a likely read error. V and J are TRBV29-1 and TRBJ2-1; TRBD2 is a possible D gene (5 bases). V was clipped by 4 bases and J by 0 bases, with 10 bases between them. Germline values: CDR1 SQVTM, CDR2 ANQGSEA. The CDR3 is made up of 14 amino acids. The CDR3 sequence is CSVVGGSSYNEQFL. The CDR3 DNA reads as TGCAGCGTTGTAGGCGGGTCCTCCTACAATGAGCAGTTCTTA.

Notes on this clonotype: A much larger clone differs from this one at a single base, so this may be a read error. V usage is TRBV5-1 and J usage is TRBJ2-6; tentative D call: TRBD1 (6 bases). The CDR3 length is 16 residues. Per the germline V gene, CDR1 is SGHRS and CDR2 is YFSETQ. The CDR3 here is CASSITGLSGANVLIF. In nucleotides, the CDR3 is TGCGCCAGCAGCATAACAGGGCTTTCTGGGGCCAACGTCCTGATTTTC.

Concerning this clonotype: One end of the junction is discordant with germline, which a read error may explain. The chain employs TRBV6-5 and TRBJ2-1; D gene ambiguous. This CDR3 region has 13 residues. Germline V gene sequence: CDR1 MNHEY, CDR2 SVGAGI. The CDR3 sequence: CASSRSVYNEQSF. The CDR3 DNA sequence: TGTGCCAGCAGCCGAAGCGTGTACAATGAGCAGTCCTTC.

As concerns this clonotype: Lacking the conserved final phenylalanine or tryptophan, this CDR3 likely reflects a read error. The limits of the CDR3 on the DNA are not certain, so only TCRdb's listed CDR3 is given. The rearrangement joins TRBV11-2 to TRBJ2-1; the table's D call of TRBD2 was not tested on the DNA. Germline lookup yields CDR1 SGHAT and CDR2 FQNNGV. The CDR3 has 15 amino acids, counting both end residues. The CDR3 protein is CASSLEGSLLNELFL.

Turning to this clonotype: An end of the junction does not agree with germline; a read error may underlie this. The chain links TRBV11-2 to TRBJ2-1, with TRBD2 matching 11 bases. The CDR3 is 14 amino acids. The V gene's germline CDR1 is SGHAT and CDR2 FQNNGV. DNA of the CDR3: TGTGCCAGTAGCTTAGCGGGAGGGCCGCCTGAACAGTTCTTC. It codes for CASSLAGGPPEQFF.